These T cell receptor beta chains were read from a single sample in a study of T cell responses to AZD1222 COVID-19 vaccine. TCRdb keeps only in-frame clones here, not all; method: immunoSEQ multiplex PCR. The table records 130,000 or so clones, about 91% of them present only once. This specimen consisted of peripheral blood, obtained 28 days after the second AZD1222 dose. These receptors were taken from an adult who received the AZD1222 COVID-19 vaccine. Both conserved end residues are part of each CDR3. The order of the fields is CDR3 DNA, CDR3 protein, J gene, D gene, V gene, clone size. A D gene is named only where the DNA matches it firmly. Rows give clone size only sometimes, using once, few, many, or a class for an expanded clone.

CDR3nt: TGTGCCAGCAGTGTAAACCAAAACACTGAAGCTTTCTTT
CDR3aa: CASSVNQNTEAFF
j_gene: TRBJ1-1
d_gene: NA
v_gene: TRBV2
abundance: NA

CDR3nt: TGTGCCAGCAGTCTGAGGCGGGCAAGGAACACCGGGGAGCTGTTTTTT
CDR3aa: CASSLRRARNTGELFF
j_gene: TRBJ2-2
d_gene: NA
v_gene: TRBV7-9
abundance: NA

CDR3nt: TGTGCCAGCAGCTTAAGCAGCGACAGGGTCAAAAACAATGAGCAGTTCTTC
CDR3aa: CASSLSSDRVKNNEQFF
j_gene: TRBJ2-1
d_gene: TRBD1
v_gene: TRBV7-3
abundance: NA

CDR3nt: TGTGCCAGCAGCTTTCATCAGGTCTCTGGAAACACCATATATTTT
CDR3aa: CASSFHQVSGNTIYF
j_gene: TRBJ1-3
d_gene: NA
v_gene: TRBV11-3
abundance: once

CDR3nt: TGTGCCAGCAGCCACTTGACTAGCGGGGGCTGGGGGACCGGGGAGCTGTTTTTT
CDR3aa: CASSHLTSGGWGTGELFF
j_gene: TRBJ2-2
d_gene: TRBD2
v_gene: TRBV5-6
abundance: NA

CDR3nt: TGTGCCAGCAGCCACAGGGGTGGAGCTTTCTTT
CDR3aa: CASSHRGGAFF
j_gene: TRBJ1-1
d_gene: TRBD1
v_gene: TRBV12-3/TRBV12-4
abundance: NA

CDR3nt: TGTGCCACCAGTGATTCCGGACAGAAGATGTACAATGAGCAGTTCTTC
CDR3aa: CATSDSGQKMYNEQFF
j_gene: TRBJ2-1
d_gene: NA
v_gene: TRBV24-1
abundance: NA

CDR3nt: TGTGCCAGCAGCTCTTGGGACGACACTGAAGCTTTCTTT
CDR3aa: CASSSWDDTEAFF
j_gene: TRBJ1-1
d_gene: NA
v_gene: TRBV6-2/TRBV6-3
abundance: NA

CDR3nt: TGTGCCAGCATAGGGGGAGGGAACACTGAAGCTTTCTTT
CDR3aa: CASIGGGNTEAFF
j_gene: TRBJ1-1
d_gene: NA
v_gene: TRBV2
abundance: NA

CDR3nt: TGTGCCATCAGTGAGCGTGCGGGACAGACATACAATGAGCAGTTCTTC
CDR3aa: CAISERAGQTYNEQFF
j_gene: TRBJ2-1
d_gene: NA
v_gene: TRBV10-3
abundance: NA

CDR3nt: TGCGCCAGCAGCCGGGGGGGAACGGTCACTGAAGCTTTCTTT
CDR3aa: CASSRGGTVTEAFF
j_gene: TRBJ1-1
d_gene: NA
v_gene: TRBV4-1
abundance: NA

CDR3nt: TGTGCCAGCAGTTACTTGACGGAGCCCCAGCATTTT
CDR3aa: CASSYLTEPQHF
j_gene: TRBJ1-5
d_gene: NA
v_gene: TRBV6-2/TRBV6-3
abundance: NA

CDR3nt: TGCGCCAGCAGCTCCTCCCATGGACTCTATGGCTACACCTTC
CDR3aa: CASSSSHGLYGYTF
j_gene: TRBJ1-2
d_gene: NA
v_gene: TRBV5-1
abundance: NA

CDR3nt: TGTGCCAGCTCCCGGGGGCCGCAGTACGAGCAGTACTTC
CDR3aa: CASSRGPQYEQYF
j_gene: TRBJ2-7
d_gene: NA
v_gene: TRBV18
abundance: NA

CDR3nt: TGTGCCAGCAGCTCAAAACTGACCCTGGAGCAGTACTTC
CDR3aa: CASSSKLTLEQYF
j_gene: TRBJ2-7
d_gene: NA
v_gene: TRBV5-6
abundance: NA

CDR3nt: TGTGCCAGCAGCTCCGACAGGGGCATGTACAATGAGCAGTTCTTC
CDR3aa: CASSSDRGMYNEQFF
j_gene: TRBJ2-1
d_gene: TRBD1
v_gene: TRBV5-4
abundance: NA

CDR3nt: TGTGCCAGCAGCTTTAGTACGCGGGGCCTCAAGGCGGCTAATGAAAAACTGTTTTTT
CDR3aa: CASSFSTRGLKAANEKLFF
j_gene: TRBJ1-4
d_gene: NA
v_gene: TRBV7-8
abundance: NA

CDR3nt: TGTGCTAGTGGTTTGGGGACAACGAACACTGAAGCTTTCTTT
CDR3aa: CASGLGTTNTEAFF
j_gene: TRBJ1-1
d_gene: NA
v_gene: TRBV12-5
abundance: NA

CDR3nt: TGTGCCTGGAGTGTACGCGTCTCTGGAAACACCATATATTTT
CDR3aa: CAWSVRVSGNTIYF
j_gene: TRBJ1-3
d_gene: NA
v_gene: TRBV30
abundance: NA

CDR3nt: TGTGCCAGCAGCACTAGCGGGAGGTTGGATACGCAGTATTTT
CDR3aa: CASSTSGRLDTQYF
j_gene: TRBJ2-3
d_gene: TRBD2
v_gene: TRBV28
abundance: NA

CDR3nt: TGTGCCATCAGTGATAGACCACAAGAGACCCAGTACTTC
CDR3aa: CAISDRPQETQYF
j_gene: TRBJ2-5
d_gene: NA
v_gene: TRBV10-3
abundance: NA

CDR3nt: TGCGCCAGCAGCCAAGATCAACAGGGTCGTCAGGAGCTGTTTTTT
CDR3aa: CASSQDQQGRQELFF
j_gene: TRBJ2-2
d_gene: NA
v_gene: TRBV4-3
abundance: once

CDR3nt: TGTGCCAGTACCCAGGGCTTGGGCGCTGAAGCTTTCTTT
CDR3aa: CASTQGLGAEAFF
j_gene: TRBJ1-1
d_gene: NA
v_gene: TRBV19
abundance: NA

CDR3nt: TGTGCCAGCAGCTCGTTGACAGGGGGCGCGACTGAAGCTTTCTTT
CDR3aa: CASSSLTGGATEAFF
j_gene: TRBJ1-1
d_gene: TRBD1
v_gene: TRBV7-8
abundance: NA

CDR3nt: TGTGCCAGCAGCTTCATAGGGTCCAATGAGCAGTTCTTC
CDR3aa: CASSFIGSNEQFF
j_gene: TRBJ2-1
d_gene: NA
v_gene: TRBV5-6
abundance: NA

CDR3nt: TGTGCCAGCTCACAGCAAGAGAACACTGAAGCTTTCTTT
CDR3aa: CASSQQENTEAFF
j_gene: TRBJ1-1
d_gene: NA
v_gene: TRBV18
abundance: NA

CDR3nt: TGTGCCAGCAGCGGGGACAGACCTATCTATGGCTACACCTTC
CDR3aa: CASSGDRPIYGYTF
j_gene: TRBJ1-2
d_gene: TRBD1
v_gene: TRBV11-2
abundance: NA

CDR3nt: TGTGCCAGCAGTTTGGGGAGGAGTCAGCCCCAGCATTTT
CDR3aa: CASSLGRSQPQHF
j_gene: TRBJ1-5
d_gene: NA
v_gene: TRBV12-3/TRBV12-4
abundance: NA

CDR3nt: TGTGCCAGCAGCTTGGGGAGACCGGGAGTAACCGGGGAGCTGTTTTTT
CDR3aa: CASSLGRPGVTGELFF
j_gene: TRBJ2-2
d_gene: NA
v_gene: TRBV7-9
abundance: NA

CDR3nt: TGTGCCAGCAGCTCGCGGGGGGAAGCCTACGAGCAGTACTTC
CDR3aa: CASSSRGEAYEQYF
j_gene: TRBJ2-7
d_gene: TRBD2
v_gene: TRBV7-3
abundance: NA

CDR3nt: TGTGCCAGCAGCCCCGGGGTGGGGCCGACTGAAGCTTTCTTT
CDR3aa: CASSPGVGPTEAFF
j_gene: TRBJ1-1
d_gene: NA
v_gene: TRBV7-3
abundance: NA

CDR3nt: TGTGCCACCAGCGGACAACAGGGTTCTGAAGCTTTCTTT
CDR3aa: CATSGQQGSEAFF
j_gene: TRBJ1-1
d_gene: NA
v_gene: TRBV15
abundance: NA

CDR3nt: TGTGCCAGCAGCACCACAGGGGGCGGGCAGCCCCAGCATTTT
CDR3aa: CASSTTGGGQPQHF
j_gene: TRBJ1-5
d_gene: TRBD1
v_gene: TRBV9
abundance: NA

CDR3nt: TGTGCCAGCAGCGTTATGTCGGGGGACACCCAAGAGACCCAGTACTTC
CDR3aa: CASSVMSGDTQETQYF
j_gene: TRBJ2-5
d_gene: NA
v_gene: TRBV9
abundance: NA

CDR3nt: TGTGCCAGCAGCTGGACAACAGGGAACTATGGCTACACCTTC
CDR3aa: CASSWTTGNYGYTF
j_gene: TRBJ1-2
d_gene: NA
v_gene: TRBV5-4
abundance: NA

CDR3nt: TGTGCCATCAGTTCACTAGCGGGGGAGTCCTACAATGAGCAGTTCTTC
CDR3aa: CAISSLAGESYNEQFF
j_gene: TRBJ2-1
d_gene: TRBD2
v_gene: TRBV10-3
abundance: once